This paragraph reports one T cell receptor beta chain. The antigen is undetermined. The junction departs from the called germline gene at one end, perhaps through a read error. Using immunoSEQ multiplex PCR, the repertoire was profiled, and TCRdb retains in-frame clones only, with some absent. Of 40,000 to 55,000 clones in the sample, approximately 86% were seen once. The data were obtained in a study of radiotherapy plus CTLA-4 blockade in lung cancer. Study-level points and caveats: TCR clones of tumor origin grew in blood after radiotherapy plus ipilimumab.

CDR1 and CDR2 (germline): LGHNA, YSLEER. The CDR3 is 12 amino acids. This clonotype was obtained from a human donor with non-small cell lung cancer that progressed on radiotherapy plus ipilimumab. Some clones in this sample may be carry-over from other donors' samples. The source material was peripheral blood, sampled from a patient treated with radiotherapy plus ipilimumab. The gene calls are TRBV4-3 and TRBJ1-2; no firm D call. The CDR3 is CASSQDKGRLSF. CDR3 sequence (DNA): TGCGCCAGCAGCCAAGATAAAGGCAGGCTTTCCTTC.